Listed below are T cell receptor beta chains from one sample, sequenced in a study of lymphopenia after photon versus proton radiotherapy. Clones were read by immunoSEQ multiplex PCR, and TCRdb kept only the in-frame ones, dropping some. The sample shows roughly 61,000 clones, 87% of them seen only once. The sample in question was peripheral blood, obtained from a patient treated with proton-based radiotherapy. The source is a man aged 80 or over with esophageal cancer. The CDR3 runs from the conserved cysteine through the conserved F or W. Each record gives: J gene, clone size, V gene, D gene, CDR3 protein, CDR3 DNA. D genes are given only for firm matches. Clone size is given for some rows only: seen once, a few or many times, or a class if the clone is expanded.

TRBJ1-5,NA,TRBV23-1,NA,CASSQLYSNQPQHF,TGCGCCAGCAGTCAACTTTATAGCAATCAGCCCCAGCATTTT
TRBJ1-6,once,TRBV9,NA,CASSVEADNSPLHF,TGTGCCAGCAGCGTAGAGGCAGATAATTCACCCCTCCACTTT
TRBJ1-5,NA,TRBV7-6,NA,CASSTVTDQPQHF,TGTGCCAGCAGCACAGTAACGGATCAGCCCCAGCATTTT
TRBJ1-1,NA,TRBV6-1,NA,CASSEALMSGREAFF,TGTGCCAGCAGTGAAGCGCTGATGTCAGGGAGGGAAGCTTTCTTT
TRBJ1-2,NA,TRBV19,NA,CASNGQGGGGYTF,TGTGCCAGTAATGGGCAGGGTGGTGGTGGCTACACCTTC
TRBJ2-7,NA,TRBV27,NA,CASSLMEGGNEQYF,TGTGCCAGCAGTTTAATGGAGGGGGGCAACGAGCAGTACTTC
TRBJ1-4,NA,TRBV6-5,NA,CASSYGHHTTNEKLFF,TGTGCCAGCAGTTACGGACACCACACAACTAATGAAAAACTGTTTTTT
TRBJ2-7,NA,TRBV5-1,TRBD1,CASSLGGQGSYEQYF,TGCGCCAGCAGCCTGGGGGGACAGGGTTCCTACGAGCAGTACTTC
TRBJ1-5,NA,TRBV19,TRBD1,CASRTQGDQPQHF,TGTGCCAGTAGAACACAGGGGGATCAGCCCCAGCATTTT
TRBJ2-7,NA,TRBV11-2,TRBD2,CASSQTREGRYEQYF,TGTGCCAGCAGCCAGACGCGGGAGGGCCGCTACGAGCAGTACTTC
TRBJ1-1,NA,TRBV5-1,NA,CASSALEGGEAFF,TGCGCCAGCAGCGCCTTAGAGGGGGGCGAAGCTTTCTTT
TRBJ2-1,NA,TRBV21-1,NA,CASSKVDEQFF,TGTGCCAGCAGCAAAGTCGATGAGCAGTTCTTC
TRBJ1-4,NA,TRBV7-2,NA,CASSPGPVGEKLFF,TGTGCCAGCAGCCCGGGACCGGTTGGTGAAAAACTGTTTTTT
TRBJ2-7,NA,TRBV6-5,NA,CASSYRGELDSREQYF,TGTGCCAGCAGTTACAGGGGGGAGCTGGATTCAAGGGAGCAGTACTTC
TRBJ2-7,NA,TRBV11-2,NA,CASSTLPRPPYEQYF,TGTGCCAGCAGCACCCTGCCTCGTCCGCCCTACGAGCAGTACTTC
TRBJ2-5,NA,TRBV19,TRBD2,CASSRGLAGGLQETQYF,TGTGCCAGTAGTCGGGGACTAGCGGGAGGTCTCCAAGAGACCCAGTACTTC